This TCR beta chain is from a study of OX40 agonist ivuxolimab in advanced cancers. TCRdb's table, derived via immunoSEQ multiplex PCR, lists solely in-frame clones and lacks some. Of 60,000 to 75,000 clones in the sample, 80% to 90% are singletons; the top ten hold around 0.96%. Per the germline V gene, CDR1 is SGHVS and CDR2 is FQNEAQ. The V and J ends lost 5 bases and 2 bases, in that order; junction bases with no gene match: 6. The CDR3 totals 14 residues. The study's findings and limits: Which antigen the expanded peripheral T cells recognized is unknown.

This clone was found a few times. Its antigen is still unknown. Material: CD4+ or CD8+ T cells sorted from blood, obtained in a trial of the OX40 agonist ivuxolimab. The genes are TRBV7-8 and TRBJ2-7, with 7 bases matching TRBD1. The sequence derives from an adult with an advanced solid tumor such as melanoma, head and neck, liver or kidney cancer. CDR3 DNA sequence: TGTGCCAGCAGCCCCCGACAGGGCCCCTACGAGCAGTACTTC. Protein sequence: CASSPRQGPYEQYF.